These 15 T cell receptor beta chains originate from one sample sequenced in a study of T-cell memory formation after mild COVID-19. TCRdb reanalysed the 5' RACE reads using MiXCR and keeps one entry per CDR3 protein. The sample holds about 430,000 distinct CDR3 sequences, approximately 24% seen once. Sequencing was done on a sample of PBMCs or a T cell subset sorted from them (not recorded which). Receptors originate from an adult woman who had mild COVID-19 (a few samples of this study predate the infection). Cell type and time point are not known.

There are a few counts of this clonotype. The V and J genes are TRBV20-1 and TRBJ1-6; D unclear. Germline lookup yields CDR1 DFQATT and CDR2 SNEGSKA (reference sequence). Trimming removed 0 bases from V and 5 bases from J, with 11 bases in between. This CDR3 comprises 15 residues. The CDR3 nucleotides are TGCAGTGCTAGAGATGGAGGGAACAATAATTCACCCCTCCACTTT. Protein: CSARDGGNNNSPLHF.

This clonotype came up many times. The chain combines TRBV9 with TRBJ1-3; D call uncertain. V was shortened by 4 bases and J by 4 bases, with 3 bases between the two germline ends. Germline assignment: CDR1 SGDLS and CDR2 YYNGEE. The CDR3 is made up of 11 amino acids. The chain's CDR3 is CASSLGNTIYF. The DNA of the CDR3 is TGTGCCAGCAGCCTCGGAAACACCATATATTTT.

J is TRBJ2-1 and V is TRBV3-1; 10 positions match TRBD2. The CDR3 is 18 residues long. Per the germline V gene, CDR1 is LGHDT and CDR2 is YNNKEL (reference sequence). J was trimmed by 2 bases and V by 1 base; bases with no gene match: 8. The CDR3 DNA sequence: TGTGCCAGCAGCCAAGTCGTGCGGCTAGCGGGAGCCTACAATGAGCAGTTCTTC. This gives the protein CASSQVVRLAGAYNEQFF.

This clonotype was observed once. The rearrangement joins TRBV7-2 to TRBJ2-7; 7 positions match TRBD1. CDR1 and CDR2 from the germline V gene are SGHTA and FQGNSA. Trimming took 1 base from V and 0 from J; bases not matched to a gene: 6. The CDR3 sequence is 16 residues long. CDR3 DNA: TGTGCCAGCAGCTTAGGTTCGACAGGGAGCTCCTACGAGCAGTACTTC. It yields the protein CASSLGSTGSSYEQYF.

This clonotype was seen a few times. This chain joins TRBV29-1 and TRBJ2-1, with D tentatively TRBD1 (6 bases). The CDR3 consists of 15 residues. The V gene lost 7 bases and the J gene lost 0 bases, with 16 bases spanning the gap. CDR1 SQVTM and CDR2 ANQGSEA come from the germline V gene. For the CDR3, the DNA is TGCAGCGCGGCTACAGGGTCGGGCTCCTACAATGAGCAGTTCTTC. Protein: CSAATGSGSYNEQFF.

This chain links TRBV5-1 with TRBJ1-1; 8 bases match TRBD1. Germline V gene data show CDR1 as SGHRS and CDR2 as YFSETQ. V dropped 0 bases and J dropped 6; count of bases not matched to a gene: 4. The CDR3 is 14 residues long. The CDR3 here is CASSLEAGGPEAFF. CDR3 DNA sequence: TGCGCCAGCAGCTTGGAAGCAGGGGGCCCTGAAGCTTTCTTT.

The chain links TRBV12-3 or TRBV12-4 to TRBJ2-1; D is undetermined. V was shortened by 6 bases and J by 8 bases, with 11 bases between the two germline ends. This CDR3 spans 12 amino acids. In nucleotides, the CDR3 is TGTGCCAGCAGGGGCCTAAAGGATGAGCAGTTCTTC. Its translation is CASRGLKDEQFF.

The sample holds one count of this clonotype. This chain uses TRBV5-4 with TRBJ2-7, with 10 bases matching TRBD2. J gave up 2 bases and V 0 bases, and 8 bases lay outside the gene matches. CDR1 is SGHNT and CDR2 is YYREEE in the germline V gene (reference sequence). The CDR3 loop spans 17 amino acids. This chain's CDR3 is CASSLGVRLAGAYEQYF. CDR3 bases: TGTGCCAGCAGCTTGGGGGTTCGGCTAGCGGGAGCCTACGAGCAGTACTTC.

About this clonotype itself: A much larger clone differs from this one at a single base, so this may be a read error. This sequence joins TRBV20-1 and TRBJ2-5, with TRBD2 identical over 16 bases. Per germline, CDR1 DFQATT and CDR2 SNEGSKA (reference sequence). The CDR3 runs 17 residues. The CDR3 coding sequence is TGCAGTGCTAGAACGGGACTAGCGGGGGGGCCGAGGGAGACCCATTACTTC. The encoded protein is CSARTGLAGGPRETHYF.

A word on this clonotype: One junction end does not reproduce the germline sequence, and a read error may be involved. V is TRBV7-8 and J is TRBJ1-2, with D possibly TRBD1 on 5 matching bases. This CDR3 has 12 amino acids. Germline-derived CDR1 and CDR2 are SGHVS and FQNEAQ. For the CDR3, the DNA is TGTGCCAGCAGCCCCGCCTCAGCGGGGACCTCCTTC. This translates into CASSPASAGTSF.

The V call is TRBV2, the J call TRBJ1-3; no clear D. The V and J ends lost 8 bases and 3 bases respectively, with 2 bases between them. The germline V gene encodes CDR1 SNHLY and CDR2 FYNNEI. The CDR3 extends over 10 amino acids. This chain's CDR3 is CASGGNTIYF. CDR3 nucleotide sequence: TGTGCCAGCGGTGGAAACACCATATATTTT.

V and J are TRBV5-1 and TRBJ2-3; TRBD2 might be the D (6 bases). The CDR3 sequence is 16 residues long. Germline-derived CDR1 and CDR2 are SGHRS and YFSETQ. Trimming removed 0 bases at V and 3 bases at J, with 14 bases between. The CDR3 DNA reads TGCGCCAGCAGCTTGGGTCTGGAGGGGAGGACAGATACGCAGTATTTT. Amino acid sequence: CASSLGLEGRTDTQYF.

This clonotype was observed a few times. The chain has TRBV3-1 and TRBJ2-5; weak D call: TRBD1 (5 bases). V gave up 3 bases and J gave up 2 bases, with 10 bases separating them. The CDR3 runs 14 residues. The germline CDR1 and CDR2 sequences are LGHDT and YNNKEL (reference sequence). CDR3 region: CASSHRKGQETQYF. CDR3 nucleotides: TGTGCCAGCAGCCATCGGAAGGGGCAAGAGACCCAGTACTTC.

The chain joins TRBV7-2 to TRBJ1-1; 8 positions agree with TRBD1. Germline trimming cut 7 bases from V and 2 bases from J; bases unmatched to any gene: 15. The CDR3 has 17 amino acids. From germline, CDR1 is SGHTA and CDR2 FQGNSA. In DNA form, the CDR3 reads TGTGCCAGCATGAGACAGGGGACCAAATACAAAAACACTGAAGCTTTCTTT. Translating gives CASMRQGTKYKNTEAFF. The variable domain in full, with the rest retrieved from reference TRBV7-2 and TRBJ1-1, is GAGVSQSPSNKVTEKGKDVELRCDPISGHTALYWYRQSLGQGLEFLIYFQGNSAPDKSGLPSDRFSAERTGGSVSTLTIQRTQQEDSAVYLCASMRQGTKYKNTEAFFGQGTRLTVV.

This clonotype was picked up a small number of times. The rearrangement uses TRBV6-1 and TRBJ2-1, with 9 positions matching TRBD2. CDR3 length: 15 amino acids. Germline-derived CDR1 and CDR2 are MNHNS and SASEGT. Trimming removed 3 bases from V and 7 bases from J; junction bases left unmatched: 7. The CDR3 is CASSDWRGGRNEQFF. CDR3 nucleotides: TGTGCCAGCAGTGATTGGCGGGGGGGCCGAAATGAGCAGTTCTTC.